Listed below are T cell receptor beta chains from one sample, sequenced in a study of blood T cells in healthy people across ages. MiXCR was run by TCRdb on the 5' RACE reads, yielding one entry per CDR3 protein. The sample yields about 620,000 distinct CDR3 sequences, over 40% seen once. Sequenced: blood. Source of these receptors: a woman older than 75 in good health. Each CDR3 is given with its conserved first and last residue. The D gene is left open where the match is weak. Some rows have no size entry. The others give once, few or many, or a class for an expanded clone.

D	V	J	size	CDR3	DNA
-	TRBV4-1	TRBJ2-7	-	CASSSIADSYEQYF	TGCGCCAGCAGCTCCATAGCCGACTCCTACGAGCAGTACTTC
-	TRBV12-3/TRBV12-4	TRBJ1-5	-	CASSWEGRVLRYSNQPQHF	TGTGCCAGCAGTTGGGAAGGGAGGGTCTTACGTTATAGCAATCAGCCCCAGCATTTT
TRBD1	TRBV2	TRBJ1-4	few	CASKLTGSNEKLFF	TGTGCCAGCAAGCTGACAGGGTCTAATGAAAAACTGTTTTTT
-	TRBV9	TRBJ2-3	-	CASSVDDGTDTQYF	TGTGCCAGCAGCGTAGACGACGGCACAGATACGCAGTATTTT
TRBD1	TRBV20-1	TRBJ1-2	-	CSATATARGQGYTF	TGCAGTGCCACGGCCACGGCCAGGGGGCAAGGCTACACCTTC
TRBD2	TRBV5-1	TRBJ2-5	-	CASSLLLAGEQETQYF	TGCGCCAGTAGCTTGCTCCTAGCGGGAGAACAAGAGACCCAGTACTTC
-	TRBV7-8	TRBJ2-3	-	CASRSMGGGSTDTQYF	TGTGCCAGCAGGTCTATGGGGGGTGGCAGCACAGATACGCAGTATTTT
-	TRBV5-1	TRBJ2-5	-	CASSFINPKETQYF	TGCGCCAGCAGCTTCATTAACCCAAAGGAGACCCAGTACTTC
-	TRBV7-9	TRBJ2-3	-	CASSSPGAHRTDTQYF	TGTGCCAGCAGCTCCCCGGGGGCCCACCGCACAGATACGCAGTATTTT
-	TRBV14	TRBJ2-5	-	CASSQGTATQETQYF	TGTGCCAGCAGCCAAGGGACAGCGACCCAAGAGACCCAGTACTTC
TRBD2	TRBV5-1	TRBJ2-1	many	CASSSTSGGAYEQFF	TGCGCCAGCAGCTCCACTAGCGGGGGGGCCTATGAGCAGTTCTTC